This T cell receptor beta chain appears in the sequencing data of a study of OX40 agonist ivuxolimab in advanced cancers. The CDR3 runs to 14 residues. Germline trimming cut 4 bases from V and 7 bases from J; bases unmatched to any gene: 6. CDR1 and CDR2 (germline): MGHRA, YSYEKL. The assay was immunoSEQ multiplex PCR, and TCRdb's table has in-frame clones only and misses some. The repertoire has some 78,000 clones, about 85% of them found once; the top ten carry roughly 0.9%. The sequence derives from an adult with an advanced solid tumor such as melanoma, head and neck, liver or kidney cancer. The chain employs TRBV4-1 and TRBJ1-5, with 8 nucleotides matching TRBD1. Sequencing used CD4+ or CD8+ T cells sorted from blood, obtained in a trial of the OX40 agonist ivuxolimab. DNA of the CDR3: TGCGCCAGCAGCCGCGGACAGGGAGGGCAGCCCCAGCATTTT. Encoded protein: CASSRGQGGQPQHF.